These 2 T cell receptor beta chains came from one sample sequenced in a study of T cell responses to AZD1222 COVID-19 vaccine. TCRdb's copy holds only in-frame clones and misses some; the assay was immunoSEQ multiplex PCR. The sample comprises fewer than 150,000 clones, more than 85% of which are singletons, and around 3.1% rests with the top ten. This sample comprised peripheral blood, obtained on day 0 of AZD1222 vaccination. The origin of the receptors is an adult in good health.

This clone was seen just once. This rearrangement joins TRBV5-6 to TRBJ2-1; tentative D call: TRBD1 (6 bases). This CDR3 region has 13 residues. Germline CDR1 and CDR2: SGHDT and YYEEEE. The V and J ends lost 0 bases and 9 bases respectively, with 10 bases between them. This CDR3 is CASSLVQGGEQFF. CDR3 nucleotides: TGTGCCAGCAGCTTGGTACAGGGTGGTGAGCAGTTCTTC.

Notes on this clone: The same CDR3 also results from other DNA sequences found in this sample. The gene calls are TRBV7-2 and TRBJ1-2; D unresolved. The CDR3 consists of 13 residues. V was shortened by 1 base and J by 2 bases, with 5 bases between the two germline ends. CDR1 SGHTA and CDR2 FQGNSA come from the germline V gene. The CDR3 DNA is TGTGCCAGCAGCTTAGACGGGAACTATGGCTACACCTTC. Amino acids: CASSLDGNYGYTF.